This TCR beta chain was identified in a study of blood T cell repertoires in COVID-19. This CDR3 contains 17 residues. From germline, CDR1 is KGHSH and CDR2 LQKENI. V lost 5 bases and J lost 1; bases outside the gene matches: 12. Produced via immunoSEQ multiplex PCR; TCRdb's table is partial and in-frame only. The sample holds 120,000 to 150,000 clones; 88% are singletons and the top ten take about 10%. This sequence was found in a man between 50 and 59 years old with active or convalescent COVID-19. The chain couples TRBV18 to TRBJ2-3, with TRBD1 matching over 7 bases. Sequenced: peripheral blood. The CDR3 nucleotides read TGTGCCAGCTCAACCAATTACAGGGGAAGGGGCACAGATACGCAGTATTTT. It yields the protein CASSTNYRGRGTDTQYF. Looking up the rest from reference TRBV18 and TRBJ2-3 gives the full variable domain: NAGVMQNPRHLVRRRGQEARLRCSPMKGHSHVYWYRQLPEEGLKFMVYLQKENIIDESGMPKERFSAEFPKEGPSILRIQQVVRGDSAAYFCASSTNYRGRGTDTQYFGPGTRLTVL.